The present entry profiles one T cell receptor (beta chain) with its context. What it recognizes is unknown. The donors, nominally healthy at sampling, likely had unrecorded immune exposures. The study ran its PCR with 60 Vbeta and 13 Jbeta primers. Clones were sequenced by immunoSEQ multiplex PCR, and TCRdb holds only the in-frame ones, with some missing. The profile covers 150,000 to 200,000 clones, with over 70% appearing a single time and around 2% taken by the ten largest. These data are taken from a study of cytomegalovirus exposure and HLA in healthy donors. Overall study context: HLA-typed donors were the source of around 87 million unique TCRs, which an early data release held. Study results and limitations: Investigators reported some 150 TCR beta chains as tied to cytomegalovirus. One cluster of highly shared sequence variants probably arose as a sequencing artifact.

Trimming cost V 4 bases and J 3 bases, with 16 bases left between them. Germline assignment: CDR1 LNHDA and CDR2 SQIVND (reference sequence). The CDR3 contains 16 residues. The V and J genes are TRBV19 and TRBJ1-3; tentative D call: TRBD1 (6 bases). The sample comprised PBMCs. The receptor was isolated from a woman between 18 and 29 years old in good health and CMV-seropositive. The CDR3 bases are TGTGCCAGTAGTACGAAACAGGGCTCTTATGGAAACACCATATATTTT. It is translated as CASSTKQGSYGNTIYF.